The text below deals with one TCR beta chain. These data belong to a study of T cell changes during pregnancy in multiple sclerosis. Assay used: immunoSEQ multiplex PCR; TCRdb lists only in-frame clones, some missing. The sample lists tens of thousands of clones, 85% to 90% occurring once. V was pared by 5 bases and J by 5 bases, with 16 bases between. This CDR3 region has 14 residues. CDR1 is SGHNT and CDR2 is YYREEE in the germline V gene (reference sequence). This sequence was found in a female donor with multiple sclerosis, enrolled in a pregnancy study. The chain joins TRBV5-4 to TRBJ1-1; D might be TRBD1 (6 bases). Sequencing used CD8+ T cells from peripheral blood mononuclear cells, obtained after pregnancy. The CDR3 reads CASRTEAGATEAFF. CDR3 DNA: TGTGCCAGCAGAACGGAGGCAGGGGCAACTGAAGCTTTCTTT. Full variable domain (outside the CDR3, taken from reference TRBV5-4 and TRBJ1-1): ETGVTQSPTHLIKTRGQQVTLRCSSQSGHNTVSWYQQALGQGPQFIFQYYREEENGRGNFPPRFSGLQFPNYSSELNVNALELDDSALYLCASRTEAGATEAFFGQGTRLTVV.